Below, 6 T cell receptor beta chains from the same sample are listed, as sequenced in a study of cytomegalovirus exposure and HLA in healthy donors. Primers for the PCR totalled 60 Vbeta and 13 Jbeta. This table comes from immunoSEQ multiplex PCR, and its TCRdb copy is limited to in-frame clones, with some not included. Among a few hundred thousand clones listed, approximately 80% were seen once. The specimen sequenced was PBMCs. Source of these receptors: a girl aged 2 to 10 in good health and CMV-seronegative.

The chain has TRBV7-9 and TRBJ2-7, with 13 bases identical to TRBD2. Germline assignment: CDR1 SEHNR and CDR2 FQNEAQ (reference sequence). This CDR3 contains 18 residues. Trimming took 5 bases from V and 3 from J; bases not matched to a gene: 13. In DNA, the CDR3 is TGTGCCAGCAGCACGCCAATCTCGGGACTAGCGGGAAGCTACGAGCAGTACTTC. Translating gives CASSTPISGLAGSYEQYF.

Concerning this clone itself: The junction departs from germline at one end; a sequencing error may be responsible. V gene TRBV7-6 combines with J gene TRBJ1-6, with a tentative D call TRBD1 (6 bases). The germline V gene has CDR1 SGHVS and CDR2 FNYEAQ. CDR3 length: 16 residues. CDR3 in amino acids: CASSPYGTGYTSPLHF. CDR3 DNA sequence: TGTGCCAGCAGCCCGTACGGCACAGGGTATACTTCACCCCTCCACTTT.

The chain links TRBV14 to TRBJ2-5; 10 nucleotides line up with TRBD2. The V gene's germline CDR1 is SGHDN and CDR2 FVKESK. The CDR3 sequence is 17 residues long. With 1 base clipped from V and 1 base from J, the junction kept 6 bases outside the gene matches. In DNA form, the CDR3 reads TGTGCCAGCAGCCAAGCGACGACTAGCGGGCGCCAAGAGACCCAGTACTTC. This sequence encodes CASSQATTSGRQETQYF.

This rearrangement joins TRBV9 to TRBJ2-7; the match to TRBD2 covers 7 bases. CDR1 and CDR2 (germline): SGDLS, YYNGEE. The CDR3 has 15 residues. V lost 0 bases to trimming and J lost 1 base; unmatched junction nucleotides: 4. The CDR3 nucleotides are TGTGCCAGCAGCGTAGGAGGGGACTATTCCTACGAGCAGTACTTC. Amino acids: CASSVGGDYSYEQYF.

V is TRBV27 and J is TRBJ1-2; D ambiguous. The V end was cut by 5 bases, the J end by 4 bases, with 8 bases between. The CDR3 consists of 12 residues. Germline V gene lookup returns CDR1 MNHEY and CDR2 SMNVEV (reference sequence). CDR3 nucleotide sequence: TGTGCCAGCAGTCCAAATAGCTATGGCTACACCTTC. Translation gives CASSPNSYGYTF.

J is TRBJ2-7 and V is TRBV11-2; D remains unclear. The CDR3 spans 14 residues. V was trimmed by 5 bases and J by 0 bases, leaving 11 bases between them. Germline CDR1 and CDR2: SGHAT and FQNNGV. The CDR3 region has the DNA TGTGCCAGCAGCCTGAACCCTAGCTCCTACGAGCAGTACTTC. As protein: CASSLNPSSYEQYF.